The clone carrying this T cell receptor (beta chain) came up many times. Its target is unknown. These data belong to a study of T cells after posttransplantation cyclophosphamide. The study's findings and limits: Later blood repertoires were often dominated by clones from the donor CD8+ memory compartment. Tissue-infiltrating T cells from skin or gut overlapped little with blood T cells. TRB clonality was highly associated with recipient CMV seropositivity and reactivation.

Looked up from germline, CDR1 is SNHLY and CDR2 is FYNNEI. The CDR3 spans 15 residues. The trim removed 4 bases at V and 3 bases at J, leaving 5 bases unmatched. Assay: immunoSEQ multiplex PCR; the TCRdb copy retains only in-frame clones and omits some. The table lists tens of thousands of clones, with no singletons. Busulfan-fludarabine conditioning, marrow transplant, and cyclophosphamide on days +3 and +4 were administered. The sequence was collected from a male patient aged 18-29 years who received an allogeneic stem cell transplant from a related donor, was CMV-positive, and had no GVHD. Part of the T cell pool may stem from the graft donor. The chain combines TRBV2 with TRBJ2-3; TRBD1 aligns across 9 bases. Sequencing used PBMCs, obtained after allogeneic stem cell transplant with posttransplant cyclophosphamide. CDR3 region: CASSVQGARTDTQYF. The CDR3 DNA sequence: TGTGCCAGCAGTGTACAGGGGGCGCGGACAGATACGCAGTATTTT.